This T cell receptor beta chain originates from a study of control samples from healthy donors and cancer patients. Libraries were prepared by immunoSEQ multiplex PCR; TCRdb keeps only in-frame clonotypes and omits some of them. Seen here are over 150,000 clones, around 93% observed once, and the top ten hold over 1.1%. CDR1 and CDR2 from the germline V gene are ENHRY and SYGVKD. This CDR3 spans 11 amino acids. The V gene end was trimmed by 10 bases and the J gene end by 10 bases; junction bases not matched to a gene: 7. Sequenced sample: blood. The chain uses TRBV10-3 and TRBJ2-1; TRBD1 matches at 7 bases. This TCR was recovered from a man between 18 and 29 years old in good health. CDR3: CATLSTGEQFF. As DNA, the CDR3 is TGTGCCACCCTATCGACAGGGGAGCAGTTCTTC.